The clone carrying this T cell receptor (beta chain) has only a few counts. CDR1 and CDR2 from the germline V gene are SGDLS and YYNGEE. This CDR3 has 15 amino acids. The V gene end was trimmed by 1 base and the J gene end by 11 bases; junction bases not matched to a gene: 12. Assay used: immunoSEQ multiplex PCR; TCRdb lists only in-frame clones, some missing. This sample has around 100,000 clones, with roughly 93% found just once. The data derive from a study of T cell changes during pregnancy in multiple sclerosis. Sequenced here: peripheral blood, sampled before pregnancy. The chain links TRBV9 to TRBJ1-1; 9 nucleotides align to TRBD1. The source of this sequence is a female donor with multiple sclerosis, enrolled in a pregnancy study. CDR3: CASSVSGTGQGLAFF. Written as DNA, the CDR3 is TGTGCCAGCAGCGTATCGGGAACGGGACAGGGATTGGCTTTCTTT. Combining the CDR3 with reference TRBV9 and TRBJ1-1 gives the whole variable domain DSGVTQTPKHLITATGQRVTLRCSPRSGDLSVYWYQQSLDQGLQFLIQYYNGEERAKGNILERFSAQQFPDLHSELNLSSLELGDSALYFCASSVSGTGQGLAFFGQGTRLTVV.